This record looks at one T cell receptor (beta chain) sequence and its context. The antigen remains undetermined. These data originate in a study of cytomegalovirus exposure and HLA in healthy donors. Findings of the study overall: According to an earlier analysis, most TCR beta V segments yielded productive rearrangements about 90% or about 30% of the time. The study designated 150 or so TCR beta chains cytomegalovirus-associated.

The CDR3 is 14 amino acids. In germline, CDR1 is SGHAT, CDR2 FQDESV (reference sequence). Trimming took off 0 bases at V and 8 bases at J, with 11 bases between the two ends. The PCR ran on 60 Vbeta and 13 Jbeta primers. Repertoires were generated with immunoSEQ multiplex PCR, while TCRdb's copy carries only in-frame clones and drops some. The data show roughly 150,000 clones, approximately 61% seen once. The receptor's source is a human donor in good health. The J gene is TRBJ2-4, the V gene TRBV11-1; D is unresolved. Material: PBMCs. Here the CDR3 DNA reads TGTGCCAGCAGCTTAGCAAGAGGTGAGGACATTCAGTACTTC. It encodes CASSLARGEDIQYF.